Listed here are 18 T cell receptor beta chains from one sample, sequenced in a study of CD8 T cells in ankylosing spondylitis (dated by TCRdb to 2017 to 2019). Libraries were constructed by 5' RACE. Instrument used: Illumina HiSeq 2500. TCRdb trimmed the raw reads at Q25, called clones with MiXCR and kept productive beta chains. Each entry merges the rows of one CDR3 protein and shows their most common DNA and genes. For this sample the table gives 300,000 to 400,000 distinct CDR3 sequences, of which about 14% were detected only once. The ten most abundant clones make up approximately 0.99% of the sample. Specimen: blood, either unsorted or a sorted T cell fraction (not recorded which). All receptors derive from a male donor with ankylosing spondylitis or in good health (not recorded which).

The CDR3 sequence: CRFLGYKAVTLWGQGYAEAFF. The DNA of the CDR3 is TGTCGATTCTTGGGGTACAAAGCTGTAACATTGTGGGGACAGGGATACGCTGAAGCTTTCTTT. This rearrangement joins TRBV15 to TRBJ1-1, with 9 positions matching TRBD1. The CDR3 covers 21 residues. Germline V gives CDR1 LNHNV, CDR2 YYDKDF (reference sequence).

This clonotype occurred many times. CDR3 in amino acids: CASSLREETQYF. CDR3 coding DNA: TGCGCCAGCAGCCTGAGGGAAGAGACCCAGTACTTC. This chain links TRBV5-1 with TRBJ2-5, with a weak D call TRBD2 (5 bases). This CDR3 comprises 12 residues. Germline CDR1 SGHRS, CDR2 YFSETQ. Deletions cut 4 bases from V and 3 bases from J, with 7 bases between.

J is TRBJ2-7 and V is TRBV4-1, with TRBD1 as a possible D gene (6 bases). CDR3 length: 12 residues. Germline lookup yields CDR1 MGHRA and CDR2 YSYEKL. V lost 5 bases, J lost 5 bases, and 10 bases lay in between. CDR3 in amino acids: CASSFDRNEQYF. In nucleotides, the CDR3 is TGCGCCAGCAGCTTCGACAGGAACGAGCAGTACTTC.

The chain employs TRBV3-1 and TRBJ2-1; tentative D call: TRBD1 (5 bases). Trimming pared 0 bases from V and 5 bases from J, leaving 20 bases between. CDR3 size: 18 residues. Germline CDR1 reads LGHDT; CDR2 reads YNNKEL (reference sequence). Written as DNA, the CDR3 is TGTGCCAGCAGCCAAGAGGTGGGGTTGCAGGGCAGGCACAATGAGCAGTTCTTC. Translating gives CASSQEVGLQGRHNEQFF.

This clonotype occurred a few times. V and J are TRBV5-6 and TRBJ1-2; no firm D call. CDR1 SGHDT and CDR2 YYEEEE come from the germline V gene. V was cut by 0 bases and J by 5 bases, with 11 bases left in between. The CDR3 consists of 14 residues. CDR3 in amino acids: CASSLAPAKYGYTF. CDR3 nucleotides: TGTGCCAGCAGCTTGGCGCCAGCCAAGTATGGCTACACCTTC.

The genes are TRBV20-1 and TRBJ1-2; D not resolved. The CDR3 is 12 amino acids. Germline V gene lookup returns CDR1 DFQATT and CDR2 SNEGSKA (reference sequence). V lost 0 bases, J lost 4 bases, and 6 bases lay in between. CDR3 DNA: TGCAGTGCTAGAGATTTCCTCTATGGCTACACCTTC. Its translation is CSARDFLYGYTF.

The V and J genes are TRBV2 and TRBJ1-1, with TRBD1 as a possible D gene (5 bases). Trimming took 7 bases from V and 5 from J, leaving 11 bases between them. This CDR3 spans 12 amino acids. Germline V gives CDR1 SNHLY, CDR2 FYNNEI. CDR3 amino acids: CASIQGGTEAFF. The DNA for the CDR3 is TGTGCCAGCATCCAGGGAGGGACTGAAGCTTTCTTT. The whole variable domain, filled in from reference TRBV2 and TRBJ1-1, reads EPEVTQTPSHQVTQMGQEVILRCVPISNHLYFYWYRQILGQKVEFLVSFYNNEISEKSEIFDDQFSVERPDGSNFTLKIRSTKLEDSAMYFCASIQGGTEAFFGQGTRLTVV.

This clonotype was detected a few times. The CDR3 DNA reads TGCGCCAGCAGCTCCGGGGCAGGCCGCCACTATGGCTACACCTTC. It specifies CASSSGAGRHYGYTF. The V gene is TRBV4-1, the J gene TRBJ1-2, with D perhaps TRBD1 (5 bases). The CDR3 is made up of 15 amino acids. Trimming took 5 bases from V and 3 from J, leaving 16 bases between them. CDR1 and CDR2 (germline): MGHRA, YSYEKL.

V is TRBV2 and J is TRBJ2-5; TRBD1 might be the D (6 bases). V lost 2 bases, J lost 4 bases, and 8 bases lay in between. The CDR3 covers 13 residues. Germline-derived CDR1 and CDR2 are SNHLY and FYNNEI. The CDR3 spells CASSENRVETQYF. The CDR3 DNA is TGTGCCAGCAGTGAAAACAGGGTAGAGACCCAGTACTTC.

A few counts support this clonotype. The J gene is TRBJ2-3, the V gene TRBV15; 7 bases line up with TRBD2. There are 14 residues in the CDR3. The V gene's germline CDR1 is LNHNV and CDR2 YYDKDF (reference sequence). Trimming took 0 bases from V and 7 from J; bases not matched to a gene: 4. The CDR3 bases are TGTGCCACCAGCAGAGACCCTAGCGGCTATACGCAGTATTTT. It specifies CATSRDPSGYTQYF.

The V call is TRBV3-1, the J call TRBJ2-3; 11 nucleotides align to TRBD2. CDR3 length equals 15 residues. CDR1 LGHDT and CDR2 YNNKEL come from the germline V gene (reference sequence). V trimming: 4 bases; J trimming: 3 bases; junction bases outside the gene matches: 3. The CDR3 protein is CASSPRLAGTDTQYF. The CDR3 DNA is TGTGCCAGCAGCCCCCGACTAGCGGGGACAGATACGCAGTATTTT.

This clonotype was seen a few times. The V and J genes are TRBV7-9 and TRBJ2-2; D remains ambiguous. Germline V gives CDR1 SEHNR, CDR2 FQNEAQ (reference sequence). V shed 6 bases and J shed 4 bases, with 18 bases lying between them. This CDR3 has 16 amino acids. As DNA, the CDR3 is TGTGCCAGCAGTGCCTCAGTCTCGCTTAGCACCGGGGAGCTGTTTTTT. It encodes CASSASVSLSTGELFF.

The J gene is TRBJ2-1, the V gene TRBV27; weak D call: TRBD2 (5 bases). CDR1 and CDR2 (germline): MNHEY, SMNVEV (reference sequence). The germline V and J ends were trimmed by 0 bases and 3 bases, with 12 bases remaining between them. The CDR3 is 16 amino acids. The CDR3 spells CASSLSMAAVYNEQFF. In DNA form, the CDR3 reads TGTGCCAGCAGTTTATCGATGGCAGCGGTCTACAATGAGCAGTTCTTC.

This clonotype was found many times. This chain's CDR3 is CASGSFWTGFNSPLHF. In DNA, the CDR3 is TGTGCTAGTGGTTCCTTCTGGACAGGTTTCAATTCACCCCTCCACTTT. V usage is TRBV12-5 and J usage is TRBJ1-6; 7 positions agree with TRBD1. CDR3 size: 16 residues. From germline, CDR1 is LGHNT and CDR2 FRNRAP. Unmatched junction bases numbered 10, after V lost 4 bases and J lost 7 bases.

This clonotype was observed at least ten times. V and J are TRBV12-3 or TRBV12-4 and TRBJ1-5, with 7 bases identical to TRBD1. Trimming cost V 6 bases and J 8 bases; bases outside gene matches: 7. The CDR3 runs to 13 residues. CDR3 bases: TGTGCCAGCAGCCGACAGGGTACAGAGCCCCAGCATTTT. Translating it yields CASSRQGTEPQHF.

This chain joins TRBV20-1 and TRBJ2-2, with D possibly matching TRBD2 (6 bases). This CDR3 is built from 14 residues. The V gene lost 3 bases and the J gene lost 1 base, with 9 bases spanning the gap. Per the germline V gene, CDR1 is DFQATT and CDR2 is SNEGSKA (reference sequence). The CDR3 loop is CSASGTLNTGELFF. As DNA, the CDR3 is TGCAGTGCTAGCGGGACTCTGAACACCGGGGAGCTGTTTTTT.

A word on this clonotype: Given the absence of the conserved phenylalanine or tryptophan at the CDR3 end, a read error is likely. The gene calls are TRBV6-1 and TRBJ2-1, with TRBD2 matching 9 bases. The CDR3 loop spans 14 amino acids. V lost 6 bases, J lost 10 bases, and 10 bases stayed unmatched. Germline loops: CDR1 MNHNS, CDR2 SASEGT. The CDR3 bases are TGTGCCAGCAGAGGCCCAGCGGGAGGTGGAGAGCAGTTCCTC. This gives the protein CASRGPAGGGEQFL.

This rearrangement joins TRBV24-1 to TRBJ2-5, with a weak D call TRBD1 (6 bases). CDR1 KGHDR and CDR2 SFDVKD come from the germline V gene. V dropped 3 bases and J dropped 5 bases, with 15 bases sitting between them. The CDR3 runs 15 residues. CDR3 sequence: CATSDRTQGRETQYF. The CDR3 nucleotides read TGTGCCACCAGTGATCGAACACAGGGTCGGGAGACCCAGTACTTC.